This T cell receptor (beta chain) emerged from a study of blood T cell repertoires in COVID-19. TCRdb's table, derived via immunoSEQ multiplex PCR, lists solely in-frame clones and lacks some. The sample lists a few hundred thousand clones; approximately 90% were seen once. The CDR3 is 16 residues long. Sequencing was done on a sample of peripheral blood. The TCR was taken from a woman in her twenties or thirties with active or convalescent COVID-19. This sequence joins TRBV7-5 and TRBJ2-7; TRBD1, the table's D call, lacks a check against the DNA. TRBV7-5 is assigned pseudogene status. The CDR3, as DNA: TGTGCCAGAAGCCCTTTAACGACAGGGGGACCGTACGAGCAGTACTTC. Amino acid sequence: CARSPLTTGGPYEQYF.